Listed here are 30 T cell receptor beta chains from one sample, sequenced in a study of early T cells in non-severe SARS-CoV-2 infection. MiXCR was run by TCRdb on the 5' RACE reads, yielding one entry per CDR3 protein. In the table there are about 25,000 distinct CDR3 sequences, 5.5% to 7% of which are singletons. Sequences were obtained from whole blood. The receptors derive from an adult who was a healthcare worker with PCR-confirmed SARS-CoV-2 infection or an uninfected control (not recorded which).

The chain carries TRBV3-1 and TRBJ1-2; D is ambiguous. Per the germline V gene, CDR1 is LGHDT and CDR2 is YNNKEL (reference sequence). V was shortened by 4 bases and J by 7 bases, with 16 bases between the two germline ends. The CDR3 has 14 residues. In nucleotides, the CDR3 is TGTGCCAGCAGCCTTACCGGCCCCCAAGGTGGCTACACCTTC. Residues: CASSLTGPQGGYTF.

This clonotype appeared many times. The genes are TRBV20-1 and TRBJ1-5; no firm D call. Germline V gene data show CDR1 as DFQATT and CDR2 as SNEGSKA (reference sequence). Trimming took 6 bases from V and 3 from J, leaving 12 bases between them. The CDR3 is made up of 13 amino acids. The CDR3 spells CSADNSINQPQHF. CDR3 coding DNA: TGCAGTGCGGATAACAGTATCAATCAGCCCCAGCATTTT.

In this sample, this clonotype turned up many times. The chain has TRBV27 and TRBJ2-4, with 7 bases matching TRBD1. Trimming at V came to 6 bases and at J to 2 bases, leaving 7 bases not matched to a gene. The CDR3 contains 15 residues. Looked up from germline, CDR1 is MNHEY and CDR2 is SMNVEV (reference sequence). CDR3 sequence (DNA): TGTGCCAGCAGGCCGGGACAGATTACCAAAAACATTCAGTACTTC. Amino acids: CASRPGQITKNIQYF.

This clonotype was seen only a few times. The chain joins TRBV6-1 to TRBJ2-7; no clear D. Germline V gives CDR1 MNHNS, CDR2 SASEGT. The CDR3 is 12 residues long. Trimming shortened V by 11 bases and J by 1 base, and 12 bases separated the two germline ends. DNA of the CDR3: TGTGCCTTTCCCGGCACTTCCTACGAGCAGTACTTC. This encodes CAFPGTSYEQYF.

The rearrangement joins TRBV7-9 to TRBJ1-4; 7 bases are a match to TRBD1. J was trimmed by 12 bases and V by 6 bases; bases with no gene match: 10. Germline CDR1 is SEHNR and CDR2 is FQNEAQ (reference sequence). The CDR3 has 13 residues. CDR3 nucleotides: TGTGCCAGCAGTCGGGACAGCGGAAAGCAACTGTTTTTT. Its protein is CASSRDSGKQLFF.

This clonotype showed up many times. This sequence joins TRBV20-1 and TRBJ2-5, with a tentative D call TRBD2 (7 bases). The CDR3 is 15 amino acids. The germline CDR1 and CDR2 sequences are DFQATT and SNEGSKA (reference sequence). The V end was cut by 2 bases, the J end by 3 bases, with 16 bases between. The CDR3 spells CSARRVQGREETQYF. CDR3 sequence (DNA): TGCAGTGCTAGAAGGGTCCAGGGGAGGGAAGAGACCCAGTACTTC.

This clonotype was counted many times. The chain uses TRBV20-1 and TRBJ1-1; D gene uncertain. Trimming removed 5 bases from V and 8 bases from J, with 9 bases in between. The CDR3 has 10 amino acids. Germline V gene data show CDR1 as DFQATT and CDR2 as SNEGSKA (reference sequence). The CDR3 is CSAVVLEAFF. The CDR3 DNA sequence: TGCAGTGCTGTCGTCCTGGAAGCTTTCTTT.

The V gene is TRBV7-8, the J gene TRBJ2-1, with no clear D. V dropped 5 bases and J dropped 4 bases, with 15 bases sitting between them. CDR1 is SGHVS and CDR2 is FQNEAQ in the germline V gene. CDR3 length equals 15 residues. CDR3 protein: CASSLGLTEYNEQFF. The CDR3 DNA sequence: TGTGCCAGCAGCCTCGGCCTAACCGAGTACAATGAGCAGTTCTTC.

This clonotype was counted a few times. The V gene is TRBV7-8, the J gene TRBJ1-5, with TRBD1 matching over 8 bases. The CDR3 extends over 16 amino acids. J was trimmed by 6 bases and V by 0 bases; bases with no gene match: 7. Per the germline V gene, CDR1 is SGHVS and CDR2 is FQNEAQ. In DNA, the CDR3 is TGTGCCAGCAGCTTAGCGCGGGGGACAGGCTTTCAGCCCCAGCATTTT. Translation: CASSLARGTGFQPQHF.

Many counts were recorded for this clonotype. The chain recombines TRBV2 with TRBJ2-2; D not certain. There are 15 residues in the CDR3. The germline gives CDR1 SNHLY, CDR2 FYNNEI. V lost 7 bases and J lost 7, with 19 bases in between. The DNA for the CDR3 is TGTGCCAGCATCGGCCAGCAGACCACCGGCGGGGAGCTGTTTTTT. This gives the protein CASIGQQTTGGELFF.

This clonotype was recorded at least ten times. The CDR3 region has the DNA TGCAGCGTTGGCCGCAACACCGGGGAGCTGTTTTTT. Translation gives CSVGRNTGELFF. The V gene is TRBV29-1, the J gene TRBJ2-2; the D is unclear. This CDR3 spans 12 amino acids. Trimming stripped 4 bases from V and 2 bases from J, with 5 bases between. Germline values: CDR1 SQVTM, CDR2 ANQGSEA.

This clonotype was seen at least ten times. J is TRBJ2-7 and V is TRBV3-1; tentative D call: TRBD1 (6 bases). CDR1 is LGHDT and CDR2 is YNNKEL in the germline V gene (reference sequence). The CDR3 spans 16 residues. Deletions cut 3 bases from V and 0 bases from J, with 15 bases between. CDR3 sequence reads: CASSQGQLVSSYEQYF. The DNA for the CDR3 is TGTGCCAGCAGCCAGGGACAACTTGTAAGCTCCTACGAGCAGTACTTC.

This clonotype was recorded many times. V is TRBV28 and J is TRBJ1-1, with 9 bases that match TRBD1. The CDR3 covers 20 residues. CDR1 and CDR2 (germline): MDHEN, SYDVKM. V dropped 1 base and J dropped 0; count of bases not matched to a gene: 15. CDR3 region: CASSLFVGDRVKGMNTEAFF. Written as DNA, the CDR3 is TGTGCCAGCAGTTTATTCGTGGGGGACAGGGTAAAGGGGATGAACACTGAAGCTTTCTTT.

This clonotype was detected only a few times. V and J are TRBV7-6 and TRBJ1-4; TRBD1 agrees at 7 bases. J gave up 0 bases and V 1 base, and 5 bases lay outside the gene matches. Germline loops: CDR1 SGHVS, CDR2 FNYEAQ. CDR3 length: 17 residues. In DNA, the CDR3 is TGTGCCAGCAGCTTAGTAGGGACAGTGGCAACTAATGAAAAACTGTTTTTT. Its translation: CASSLVGTVATNEKLFF.

This clonotype was picked up many times. The J gene is TRBJ1-1, the V gene TRBV18; perhaps TRBD1 as D (6 bases). This CDR3 is 15 amino acids long. Looked up from germline, CDR1 is KGHSH and CDR2 is LQKENI. The germline V and J ends were trimmed by 4 bases and 3 bases, with 15 bases remaining between them. The CDR3 coding sequence is TGTGCCAGCTCACGCTGGGGGGGCGCGGACACTGAAGCTTTCTTT. It yields the protein CASSRWGGADTEAFF.

There are many counts of this clonotype. The CDR3 here is CATSDPLSEDNPEKLFF. The DNA of the CDR3 is TGTGCCACCAGTGACCCCCTATCGGAGGACAACCCAGAAAAACTGTTTTTT. This sequence joins TRBV24-1 and TRBJ1-4; TRBD1 is a possible D gene (5 bases). V lost 4 bases and J 8 bases, leaving 22 bases between the germline ends. Germline values: CDR1 KGHDR, CDR2 SFDVKD. There are 17 residues in the CDR3.

This clonotype counts as medium-sized. Written as DNA, the CDR3 is TGTGCCAGCAGTTTATTTACGGGCCATAGACATCAGCCCCAGCATTTT. Translation: CASSLFTGHRHQPQHF. The V gene is TRBV12-3 or TRBV12-4, the J gene TRBJ1-5, with D unclear. The CDR3 contains 16 residues. Trimming removed 2 bases from V and 5 bases from J, with 16 bases in between.

The sample holds many counts of this clonotype. V usage is TRBV5-1 and J usage is TRBJ1-1; D is unresolved. V lost 0 bases to trimming and J lost 11 bases, with 14 bases between them. Germline loops: CDR1 SGHRS, CDR2 YFSETQ. This CDR3 contains 13 residues. The CDR3 sequence: CASSLAGMGKAFF. The DNA for the CDR3 is TGCGCCAGCAGCTTGGCTGGGATGGGGAAGGCTTTCTTT.

Within the sample, this clonotype is medium-sized. The rearrangement joins TRBV7-2 to TRBJ2-3; D could derive from TRBD1 or TRBD2 (6 bases each). Germline CDR1 is SGHTA and CDR2 is FQGNSA. Trimming stripped 8 bases from V and 7 bases from J, with 16 bases between. The CDR3 covers 13 residues. CDR3: CASSIGGQNTQYF. The DNA for the CDR3 is TGTGCCAGCTCCATTGGGGGGCAGAATACGCAGTATTTT.

The chain joins TRBV19 to TRBJ2-2; D unresolved. V was trimmed by 1 base and J by 6 bases, leaving 9 bases between them. In germline, CDR1 is LNHDA, CDR2 SQIVND (reference sequence). The CDR3 length is 14 residues. CDR3 DNA sequence: TGTGCCAGTAGTATAGTTGTCGGGCCCGGGGAGCTGTTTTTT. This codes for CASSIVVGPGELFF. Based on the CDR3 plus reference TRBV19 and TRBJ2-2, the full variable domain is DGGITQSPKYLFRKEGQNVTLSCEQNLNHDAMYWYRQDPGQGLRLIYYSQIVNDFQKGDIAEGYSVSREKKESFPLTVTSAQKNPTAFYLCASSIVVGPGELFFGEGSRLTVL.

This clonotype was recorded a few times. The genes are TRBV28 and TRBJ1-6; TRBD1 might be the D (5 bases). The CDR3 is made up of 15 amino acids. Germline CDR1 reads MDHEN; CDR2 reads SYDVKM. The germline V and J ends were trimmed by 1 base and 5 bases, with 9 bases remaining between them. The CDR3 DNA reads TGTGCCAGCAGTTTATTCGGGGGAAATAATTCACCCCTCCACTTT. Amino acid sequence: CASSLFGGNNSPLHF.

By sample share, this clonotype is medium-sized (0.01 to 0.1%). The rearrangement links TRBV24-1 to TRBJ2-3, with a possible D match to TRBD2 (6 bases). The germline V gene has CDR1 KGHDR and CDR2 SFDVKD. This CDR3 region has 15 residues. V lost 3 bases and J 10 bases, leaving 19 bases between the germline ends. The DNA of the CDR3 is TGTGCCACCAGTGATAGTGGGACTCCCCTCCTTGCGCAGTATTTT. It encodes CATSDSGTPLLAQYF.

At least ten counts were recorded for this clonotype. The gene calls are TRBV4-3 and TRBJ1-4, with unresolved D. The germline CDR1 and CDR2 sequences are LGHNA and YSLEER. Trimming left V 0 bases short and J 7 bases short, with 18 bases between. CDR3 length equals 17 residues. CDR3 loop: CASSQDSTGRRGEKLFF. CDR3 in DNA: TGCGCCAGCAGCCAAGATAGTACGGGTAGAAGAGGTGAAAAACTGTTTTTT.

This chain links TRBV7-9 with TRBJ2-3; D is undetermined. The CDR3 is 13 residues long. V was cut by 6 bases and J by 4 bases, with 11 bases left in between. Germline-derived CDR1 and CDR2 are SEHNR and FQNEAQ (reference sequence). CDR3: CASSPRGPDTQYF. The CDR3 DNA reads as TGTGCCAGCAGTCCTCGTGGCCCAGATACGCAGTATTTT.

This clonotype was seen at least ten times. The chain combines TRBV29-1 with TRBJ1-2; the D gene is possibly TRBD1 (6 bases). CDR3 length equals 11 residues. V lost 6 bases and J lost 6, with 11 bases in between. Germline-derived CDR1 and CDR2 are SQVTM and ANQGSEA. The chain's CDR3 is CSVLGANGYTF. Here the CDR3 DNA reads TGCAGCGTGCTGGGGGCGAATGGCTACACCTTC.

This clonotype was seen a few times. This sequence joins TRBV7-8 and TRBJ2-5; 8 nucleotides agree with TRBD2. With 3 bases clipped from V and 3 bases from J, the junction kept 3 bases outside the gene matches. The germline V gene has CDR1 SGHVS and CDR2 FQNEAQ. This CDR3 is 14 amino acids long. Here the CDR3 reads CASSFDSGEETQYF. The CDR3 coding sequence is TGTGCCAGCAGCTTTGATAGCGGGGAAGAGACCCAGTACTTC.

This clonotype was seen repeatedly, ten times or more. The chain employs TRBV10-1 and TRBJ2-5, with TRBD1 identical over 7 bases. This CDR3 has 14 amino acids. The V and J ends lost 3 bases and 4 bases, in that order; junction bases with no gene match: 5. The germline V gene has CDR1 WNHNN and CDR2 SYGVQD (reference sequence). As DNA, the CDR3 is TGCGCCAGCAGTGATGCGTACAGGGGAGAGACCCAGTACTTC. Protein: CASSDAYRGETQYF.

The genes are TRBV10-1 and TRBJ2-7; 8 positions match TRBD1. The CDR3 spans 14 residues. J was trimmed by 5 bases and V by 3 bases; bases with no gene match: 6. Germline values: CDR1 WNHNN, CDR2 SYGVQD (reference sequence). The CDR3, as DNA: TGCGCCAGCAGTGATCAGGGGGCGAGGGACGAGCAGTACTTC. This sequence encodes CASSDQGARDEQYF.

This clonotype was observed a few times. J is TRBJ2-7 and V is TRBV28; 9 bases are shared with TRBD1. There are 16 residues in the CDR3. The trim removed 2 bases at V and 3 bases at J, leaving 8 bases unmatched. Per germline, CDR1 MDHEN and CDR2 SYDVKM. In DNA, the CDR3 is TGTGCCAGCAGTTTAGATGGTCCGGGACAGGGCTACGAGCAGTACTTC. Its protein product is CASSLDGPGQGYEQYF.

This clonotype has at least ten counts. J is TRBJ1-5 and V is TRBV7-6; no firm D call. Germline assignment: CDR1 SGHVS and CDR2 FNYEAQ. CDR3 length: 13 amino acids. Trimming shortened V by 5 bases and J by 7 bases, and 12 bases separated the two germline ends. CDR3 in DNA: TGTGCCAGCAGCATAAGGAGTGGGCAGCCCCAGCATTTT. Protein sequence: CASSIRSGQPQHF.